One and the same sample provided the 5 T cell receptor beta chains below, sequenced in a study of cytomegalovirus exposure and HLA in healthy donors. Amplification used 60 Vbeta primers and 13 Jbeta primers. Profiled with immunoSEQ multiplex PCR; TCRdb holds only in-frame clones, not every one. The data contain roughly 290,000 clones, about 87% of them singletons. Sequenced: PBMCs. The source is a woman between 18 and 30 years old in good health and CMV-seronegative.

The chain recombines TRBV27 with TRBJ2-7; D perhaps matches TRBD1 (5 bases). Trimming took off 6 bases at V and 1 base at J, with 13 bases between the two ends. CDR1 and CDR2 from the germline V gene are MNHEY and SMNVEV (reference sequence). The CDR3 runs to 14 residues. In DNA form, the CDR3 reads TGTGCCAGCAGAGCAGGGATGGTTTCCTACGAGCAGTACTTC. It encodes CASRAGMVSYEQYF.

On this clone itself: Other nucleotide sequences from this sample produce the same CDR3. The genes are TRBV5-1 and TRBJ2-3; D not resolved. The CDR3 is 15 amino acids. Germline V CDR1 and CDR2: SGHRS, YFSETQ. Trimming took off 0 bases at V and 0 bases at J, with 8 bases between the two ends. The chain's CDR3 is CASSLDGGSTDTQYF. The CDR3 DNA sequence: TGCGCCAGCAGCTTGGATGGCGGAAGCACAGATACGCAGTATTTT.

In this sample, this clone turned up once. The chain carries TRBV27 and TRBJ2-1; 8 bases agree with TRBD2. Germline V lookup: CDR1 MNHEY, CDR2 SMNVEV (reference sequence). J lost 2 bases, V lost 4 bases, and 10 bases had no gene match. This CDR3 spans 17 amino acids. CDR3 nucleotides: TGTGCCAGCAGTTGGGGTATAGGTAGCGGGGCCTACAATGAGCAGTTCTTC. Translated, it gives CASSWGIGSGAYNEQFF.

The V call is TRBV29-1, the J call TRBJ2-5; D is perhaps TRBD1 (5 bases). Germline lookup yields CDR1 SQVTM and CDR2 ANQGSEA. The V end lost 5 bases, the J end lost 3 bases, and 16 bases lay between the germline ends. The CDR3 runs to 14 residues. Here the CDR3 DNA reads TGCAGCGTTAGTCGGGCTGGCAGGGAAGAGACCCAGTACTTC. Protein sequence: CSVSRAGREETQYF.

The V gene is TRBV4-2, the J gene TRBJ2-1; 7 bases map to TRBD1. Germline assignment: CDR1 LGHNA and CDR2 YNFKEQ. The CDR3 length is 12 residues. V lost 4 bases and J lost 15; bases outside the gene matches: 9. The CDR3 DNA reads TGTGCCAGCAGCCCAGCAACAGGGGTGATGTTCTTC. Amino acid sequence: CASSPATGVMFF.